This T cell receptor (beta chain) is drawn from a study of cytomegalovirus exposure and HLA in healthy donors. Trimming pared 2 bases from V and 0 bases from J, leaving 10 bases between. The germline V gene encodes CDR1 MNHEY and CDR2 SMNVEV (reference sequence). There are 16 residues in the CDR3. This PCR relied on a set of 60 Vbeta primers and 13 Jbeta primers. The table came from immunoSEQ multiplex PCR; TCRdb's copy has only in-frame clones and leaves some out. This table has about 130,000 clones, roughly three quarters appearing once. This TCR was recovered from a woman in her sixties in good health and CMV-seronegative. Sequencing was done on a sample of PBMCs. The rearrangement links TRBV27 to TRBJ1-4; D unclear. The CDR3 DNA sequence: TGTGCCAGCAGTTTAAACAGCCTCCCAACTAATGAAAAACTGTTTTTT. Its translation is CASSLNSLPTNEKLFF. Combining the CDR3 with reference TRBV27 and TRBJ1-4 gives the whole variable domain EAQVTQNPRYLITVTGKKLTVTCSQNMNHEYMSWYRQDPGLGLRQIYYSMNVEVTDKGDVPEGYKVSRKEKRNFPLILESPSPNQTSLYFCASSLNSLPTNEKLFFGSGTQLSVL.